The clone carrying this TCR beta chain turned up a few times. The PCR employed 60 Vbeta primers together with 13 Jbeta primers. Sequencing was performed with immunoSEQ multiplex PCR; in TCRdb, only in-frame clones are kept and a portion is missing. The sample holds about 99,000 clones, more than 75% seen once. The sample originates from a study of cytomegalovirus exposure and HLA in healthy donors. Source material: PBMCs. The clonotype comes from a woman between 18 and 30 years old in good health and CMV-seropositive.

The CDR3 sequence is CASSLQYPSRGANEKLFF. The CDR3 coding sequence is TGTGCCAGCAGCCTCCAATACCCCTCCCGGGGAGCTAATGAAAAACTGTTTTTT. The rearrangement links TRBV7-3 to TRBJ1-4; D is unresolved. The CDR3 contains 18 residues. In germline, CDR1 is SGHTA, CDR2 FQGTGA. The V end was cut by 5 bases, the J end by 3 bases, with 22 bases between.